This T cell receptor (beta chain) was identified in a study of cytomegalovirus exposure and HLA in healthy donors. Study-level findings and limits: A classifier reportedly called cytomegalovirus status with high sensitivity and specificity. The study found most TCR sequences rare, yet found some public TCRs in many donors.

Sequencing was performed with immunoSEQ multiplex PCR; in TCRdb, only in-frame clones are kept and a portion is missing. The table shows some 130,000 clones, with roughly nine tenths occurring only once. This clone was observed a single time. The target antigen is unknown. Germline lookup yields CDR1 WSHSY and CDR2 SAAADI. The CDR3 is 15 residues long. The V gene end was trimmed by 5 bases and the J gene end by 2 bases; junction bases not matched to a gene: 6. This TCR was recovered from a woman between 18 and 30 years old in good health and CMV-seronegative. The rearrangement links TRBV10-2 to TRBJ2-1; TRBD2 aligns across 7 bases. Material: PBMCs. CDR3: CASSLRRGTYNEQFF. CDR3 nucleotide sequence: TGCGCCAGCAGTCTAAGGCGGGGGACCTACAATGAGCAGTTCTTC.